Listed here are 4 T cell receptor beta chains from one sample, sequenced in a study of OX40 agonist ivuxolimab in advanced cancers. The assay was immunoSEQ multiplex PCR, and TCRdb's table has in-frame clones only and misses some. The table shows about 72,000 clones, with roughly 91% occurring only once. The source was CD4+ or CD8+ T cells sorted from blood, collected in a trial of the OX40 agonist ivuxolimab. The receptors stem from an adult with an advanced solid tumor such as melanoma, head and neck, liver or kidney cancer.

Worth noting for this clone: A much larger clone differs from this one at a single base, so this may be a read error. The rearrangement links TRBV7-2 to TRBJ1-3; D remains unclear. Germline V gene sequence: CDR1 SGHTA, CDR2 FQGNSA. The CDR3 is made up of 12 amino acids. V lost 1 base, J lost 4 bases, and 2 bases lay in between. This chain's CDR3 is CASSLGGNTIYF. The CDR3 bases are TGTGCCAGCAGCTTAGGCGGAAACACCATATATTTT.

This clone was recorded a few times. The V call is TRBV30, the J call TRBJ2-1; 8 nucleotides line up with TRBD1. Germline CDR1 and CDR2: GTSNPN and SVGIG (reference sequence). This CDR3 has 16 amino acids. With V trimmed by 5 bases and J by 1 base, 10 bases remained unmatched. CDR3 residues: CAWRRQGRKSYNEQFF. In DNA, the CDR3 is TGTGCCTGGCGCCGACAGGGGAGGAAGTCCTACAATGAGCAGTTCTTC. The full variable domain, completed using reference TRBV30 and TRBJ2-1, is SQTIHQWPATLVQPVGSPLSLECTVEGTSNPNLYWYRQAAGRGLQLLFYSVGIGQISSEVPQNLSASRPQDRQFILSSKKLLLSDSGFYLCAWRRQGRKSYNEQFFGPGTRLTVL.

The CDR3 DNA reads TGTGCCAGCAGTTTCCTAGCAGTGAACACCGGGGAGCTGTTTTTT. Translated: CASSFLAVNTGELFF. V usage is TRBV27 and J usage is TRBJ2-2; D perhaps matches TRBD2 (5 bases). Germline V gene data show CDR1 as MNHEY and CDR2 as SMNVEV (reference sequence). Trimming pared 3 bases from V and 1 base from J, leaving 9 bases between. CDR3 size: 15 residues.

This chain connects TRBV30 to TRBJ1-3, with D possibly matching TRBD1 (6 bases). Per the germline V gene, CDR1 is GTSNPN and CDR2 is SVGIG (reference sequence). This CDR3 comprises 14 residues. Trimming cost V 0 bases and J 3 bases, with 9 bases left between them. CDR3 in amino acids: CAWSVGGDGNTIYF. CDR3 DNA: TGTGCCTGGAGTGTAGGGGGAGATGGAAACACCATATATTTT.